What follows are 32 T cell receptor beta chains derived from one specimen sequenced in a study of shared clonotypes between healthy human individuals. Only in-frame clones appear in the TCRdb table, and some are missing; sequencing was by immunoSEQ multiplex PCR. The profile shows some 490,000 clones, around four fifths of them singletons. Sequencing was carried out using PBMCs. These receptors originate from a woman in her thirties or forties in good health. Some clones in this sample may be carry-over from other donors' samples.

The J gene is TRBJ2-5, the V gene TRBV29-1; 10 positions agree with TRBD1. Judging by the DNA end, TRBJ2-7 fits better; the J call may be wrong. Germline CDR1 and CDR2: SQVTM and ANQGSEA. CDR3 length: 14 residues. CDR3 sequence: CSVRQGADLYEQYF. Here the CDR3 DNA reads TGCAGCGTTCGACAGGGGGCCGATCTTTACGAGCAGTACTTC.

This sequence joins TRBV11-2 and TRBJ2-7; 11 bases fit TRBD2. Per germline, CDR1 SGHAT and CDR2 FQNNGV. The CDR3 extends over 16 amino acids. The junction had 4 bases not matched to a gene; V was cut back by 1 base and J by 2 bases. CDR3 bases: TGTGCCAGCAGCTTAGCACTAGCGGGAGATACCTACGAGCAGTACTTC. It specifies CASSLALAGDTYEQYF.

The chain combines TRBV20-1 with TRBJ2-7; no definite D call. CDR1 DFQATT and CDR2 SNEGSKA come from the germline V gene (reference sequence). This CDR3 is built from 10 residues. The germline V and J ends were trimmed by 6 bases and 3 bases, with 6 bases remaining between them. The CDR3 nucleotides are TGCAGTGCGCCGATCTACGAGCAGTACTTC. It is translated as CSAPIYEQYF.

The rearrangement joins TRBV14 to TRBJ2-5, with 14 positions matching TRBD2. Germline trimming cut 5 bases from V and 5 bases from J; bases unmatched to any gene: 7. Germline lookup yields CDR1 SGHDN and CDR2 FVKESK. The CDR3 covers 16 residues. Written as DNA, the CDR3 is TGTGCCAGCAGCTTGGGACTAGCGGGAGTAGGCGAGACCCAGTACTTC. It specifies CASSLGLAGVGETQYF.

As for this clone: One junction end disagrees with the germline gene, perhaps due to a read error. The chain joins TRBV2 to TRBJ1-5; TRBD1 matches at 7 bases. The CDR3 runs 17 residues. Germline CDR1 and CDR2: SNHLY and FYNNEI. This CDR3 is CASSEDRVLYSNQPQHF. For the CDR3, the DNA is TGTGCCAGCAGCGAAGACAGGGTCCTATATAGCAATCAGCCCCAGCATTTT.

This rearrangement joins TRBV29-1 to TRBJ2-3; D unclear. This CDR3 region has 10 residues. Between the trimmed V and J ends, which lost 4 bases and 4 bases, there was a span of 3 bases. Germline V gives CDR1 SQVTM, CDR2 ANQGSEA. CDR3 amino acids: CSVAPDTQYF. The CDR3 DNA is TGCAGCGTTGCTCCAGATACGCAGTATTTT.

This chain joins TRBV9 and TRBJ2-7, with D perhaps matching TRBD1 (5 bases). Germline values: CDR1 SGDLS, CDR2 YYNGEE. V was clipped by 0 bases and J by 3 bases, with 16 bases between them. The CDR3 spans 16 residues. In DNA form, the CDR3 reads TGTGCCAGCAGCGTAGAAATGGCAGGGAACCGCTACGAGCAGTACTTC. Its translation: CASSVEMAGNRYEQYF.

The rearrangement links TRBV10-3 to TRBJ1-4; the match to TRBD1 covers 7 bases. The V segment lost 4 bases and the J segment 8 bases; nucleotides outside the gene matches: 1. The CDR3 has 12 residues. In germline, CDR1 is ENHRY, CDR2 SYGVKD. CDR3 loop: CAISGTGEKLFF. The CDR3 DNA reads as TGTGCCATCAGTGGGACAGGCGAAAAACTGTTTTTT.

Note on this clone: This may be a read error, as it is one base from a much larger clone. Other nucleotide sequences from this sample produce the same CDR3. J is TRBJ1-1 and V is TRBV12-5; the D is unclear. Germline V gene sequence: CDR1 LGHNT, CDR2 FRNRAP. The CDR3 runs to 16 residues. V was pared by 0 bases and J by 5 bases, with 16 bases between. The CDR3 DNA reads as TGTGCTAGTGGTTTGGTCGTAGCCCCAAGGAATACTGAAGCTTTCTTT. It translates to CASGLVVAPRNTEAFF.

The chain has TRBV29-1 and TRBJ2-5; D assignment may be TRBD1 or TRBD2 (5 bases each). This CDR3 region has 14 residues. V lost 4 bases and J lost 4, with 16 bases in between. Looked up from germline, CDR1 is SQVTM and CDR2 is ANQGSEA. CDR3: CSVARGVRSETQYF. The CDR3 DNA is TGCAGCGTTGCGCGAGGGGTTAGGTCAGAGACCCAGTACTTC.

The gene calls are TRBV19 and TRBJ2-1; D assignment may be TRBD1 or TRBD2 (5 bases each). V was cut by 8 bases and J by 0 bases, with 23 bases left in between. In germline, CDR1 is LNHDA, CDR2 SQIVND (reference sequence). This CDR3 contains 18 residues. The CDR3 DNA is TGTGCCAGTTACGCAGGGAGAGGGGCCCCCAGCTCCTACAATGAGCAGTTCTTC. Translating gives CASYAGRGAPSSYNEQFF.

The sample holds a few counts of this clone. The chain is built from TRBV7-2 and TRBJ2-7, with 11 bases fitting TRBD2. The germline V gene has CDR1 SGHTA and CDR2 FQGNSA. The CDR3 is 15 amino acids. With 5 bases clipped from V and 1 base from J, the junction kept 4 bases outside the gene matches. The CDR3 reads CASSVWTSGSYEQYF. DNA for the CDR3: TGTGCCAGCAGCGTCTGGACTAGCGGGTCCTACGAGCAGTACTTC.

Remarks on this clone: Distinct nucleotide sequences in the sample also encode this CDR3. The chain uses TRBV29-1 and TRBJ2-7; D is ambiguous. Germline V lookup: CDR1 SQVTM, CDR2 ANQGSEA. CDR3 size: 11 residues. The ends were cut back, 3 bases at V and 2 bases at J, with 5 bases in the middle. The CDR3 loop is CSVETAYEQYF. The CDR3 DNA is TGCAGCGTTGAGACGGCCTACGAGCAGTACTTC.

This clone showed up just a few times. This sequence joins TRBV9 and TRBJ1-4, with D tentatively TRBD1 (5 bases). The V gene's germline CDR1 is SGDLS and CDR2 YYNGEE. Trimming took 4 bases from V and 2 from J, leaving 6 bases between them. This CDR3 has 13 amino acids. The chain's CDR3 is CASSRQTNEKLFF. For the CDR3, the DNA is TGTGCCAGCAGCAGACAGACTAATGAAAAACTGTTTTTT.

The CDR3 sequence: CASSVAVLNTEAFF. DNA of the CDR3: TGTGCCAGCAGCGTAGCGGTCCTGAACACTGAAGCTTTCTTT. This rearrangement joins TRBV9 to TRBJ1-1; unclear D gene. Looked up from germline, CDR1 is SGDLS and CDR2 is YYNGEE. V was trimmed by 0 bases and J by 0 bases, leaving 6 bases between them. CDR3 length: 14 residues.

CDR3 DNA sequence: TGCGCCAGCAGCCCACAGGGATTATCTAGCACAGATACGCAGTATTTT. It yields the protein CASSPQGLSSTDTQYF. The chain uses TRBV5-1 and TRBJ2-3, with D maybe TRBD1 (6 bases). The CDR3 has 16 residues. Trimming pared 4 bases from V and 0 bases from J, leaving 15 bases between. The V gene's germline CDR1 is SGHRS and CDR2 YFSETQ.

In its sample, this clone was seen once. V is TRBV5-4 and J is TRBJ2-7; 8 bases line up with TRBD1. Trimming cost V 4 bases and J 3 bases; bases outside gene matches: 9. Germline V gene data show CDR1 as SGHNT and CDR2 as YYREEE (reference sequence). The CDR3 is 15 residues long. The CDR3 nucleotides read TGTGCCAGCAGCACTGGGACAGGACGCAACTACGAGCAGTACTTC. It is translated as CASSTGTGRNYEQYF.

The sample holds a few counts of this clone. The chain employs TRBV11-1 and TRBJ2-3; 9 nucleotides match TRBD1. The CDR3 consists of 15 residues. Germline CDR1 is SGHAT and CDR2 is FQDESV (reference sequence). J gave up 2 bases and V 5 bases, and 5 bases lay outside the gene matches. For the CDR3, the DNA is TGTGCCAGCAGCGCCGGGACAGGGAACACAGATACGCAGTATTTT. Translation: CASSAGTGNTDTQYF. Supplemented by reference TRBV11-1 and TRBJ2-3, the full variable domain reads EAEVAQSPRYKITEKSQAVAFWCDPISGHATLYWYRQILGQGPELLVQFQDESVVDDSQLPKDRFSAERLKGVDSTLKIQPAELGDSAMYLCASSAGTGNTDTQYFGPGTRLTVL.

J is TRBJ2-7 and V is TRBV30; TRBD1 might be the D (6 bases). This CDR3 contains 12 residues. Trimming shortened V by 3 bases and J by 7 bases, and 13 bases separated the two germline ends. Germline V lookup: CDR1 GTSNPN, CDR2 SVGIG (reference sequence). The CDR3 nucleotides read TGTGCCTGGAGCACAGGGCAAGAAGAGCAGTACTTC. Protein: CAWSTGQEEQYF.

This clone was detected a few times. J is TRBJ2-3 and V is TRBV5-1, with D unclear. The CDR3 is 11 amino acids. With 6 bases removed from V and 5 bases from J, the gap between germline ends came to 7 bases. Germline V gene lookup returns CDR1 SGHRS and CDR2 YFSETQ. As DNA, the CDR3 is TGCGCCAGCATAGTTGGAGATACGCAGTATTTT. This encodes CASIVGDTQYF.

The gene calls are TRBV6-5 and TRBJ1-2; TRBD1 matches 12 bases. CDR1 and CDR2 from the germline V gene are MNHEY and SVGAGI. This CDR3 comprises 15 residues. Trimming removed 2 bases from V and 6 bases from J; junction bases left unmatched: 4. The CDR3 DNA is TGTGCCAGCAGTTACACCCGGGACAGGGGGCATGGCTACACCTTC. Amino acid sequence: CASSYTRDRGHGYTF.

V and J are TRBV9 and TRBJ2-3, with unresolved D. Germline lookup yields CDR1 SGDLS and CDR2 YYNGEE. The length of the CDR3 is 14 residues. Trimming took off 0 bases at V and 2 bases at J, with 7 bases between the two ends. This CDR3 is CASSVERYTDTQYF. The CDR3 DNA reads TGTGCCAGCAGCGTAGAGCGTTACACAGATACGCAGTATTTT. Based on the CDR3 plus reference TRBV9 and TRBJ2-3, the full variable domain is DSGVTQTPKHLITATGQRVTLRCSPRSGDLSVYWYQQSLDQGLQFLIQYYNGEERAKGNILERFSAQQFPDLHSELNLSSLELGDSALYFCASSVERYTDTQYFGPGTRLTVL.

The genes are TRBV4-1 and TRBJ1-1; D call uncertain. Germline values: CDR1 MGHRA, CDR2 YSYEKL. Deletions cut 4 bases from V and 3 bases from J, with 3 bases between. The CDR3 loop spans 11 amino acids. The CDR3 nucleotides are TGCGCCAGCAGCCGAGACACTGAAGCTTTCTTT. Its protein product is CASSRDTEAFF.

The CDR3 DNA reads as TGCGCCAGCAGCCAAGATAACTGGGGAGCGGGAGGAACTCAGTTCTTC. Translation gives CASSQDNWGAGGTQFF. V and J are TRBV4-3 and TRBJ2-1; the match to TRBD2 covers 9 bases. V trimming: 0 bases; J trimming: 13 bases; junction bases outside the gene matches: 13. The CDR3 is 16 amino acids. CDR1 is LGHNA and CDR2 is YSLEER in the germline V gene.

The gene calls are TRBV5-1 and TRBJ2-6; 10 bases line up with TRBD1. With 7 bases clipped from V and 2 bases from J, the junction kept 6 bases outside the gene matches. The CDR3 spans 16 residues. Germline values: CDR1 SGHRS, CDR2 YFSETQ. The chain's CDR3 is CASYKGQGTGANVLTF. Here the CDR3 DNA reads TGCGCCAGCTACAAGGGACAGGGGACTGGGGCCAACGTCCTGACTTTC.

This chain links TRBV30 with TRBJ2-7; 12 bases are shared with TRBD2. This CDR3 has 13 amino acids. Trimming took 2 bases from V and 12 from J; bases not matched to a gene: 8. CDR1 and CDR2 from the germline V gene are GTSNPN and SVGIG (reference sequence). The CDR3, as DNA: TGTGCCTGGAGTAAATCTAGCGGGAGGGGACCGTACTTC. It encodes CAWSKSSGRGPYF.

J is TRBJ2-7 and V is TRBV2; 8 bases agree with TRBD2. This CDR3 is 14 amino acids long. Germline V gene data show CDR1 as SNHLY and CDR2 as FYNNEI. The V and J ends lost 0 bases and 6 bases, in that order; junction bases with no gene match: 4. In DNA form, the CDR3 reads TGTGCCAGCAGTGAAGCGGGCGGGGGGTCCGAGCAGTACTTC. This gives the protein CASSEAGGGSEQYF.

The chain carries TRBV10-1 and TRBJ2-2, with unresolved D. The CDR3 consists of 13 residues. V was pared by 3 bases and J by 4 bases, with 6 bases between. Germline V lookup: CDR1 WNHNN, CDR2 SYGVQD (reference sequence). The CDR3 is CASSDWATGELFF. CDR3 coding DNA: TGCGCCAGCAGTGATTGGGCCACCGGGGAGCTGTTTTTT.

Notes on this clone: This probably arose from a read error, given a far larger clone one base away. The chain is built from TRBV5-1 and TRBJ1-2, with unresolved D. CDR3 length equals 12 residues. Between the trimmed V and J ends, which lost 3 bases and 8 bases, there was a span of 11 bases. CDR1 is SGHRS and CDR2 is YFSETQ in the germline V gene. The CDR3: CASSSGSLGYTF. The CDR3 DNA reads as TGCGCCAGCAGCTCGGGGTCGTTGGGCTACACCTTC. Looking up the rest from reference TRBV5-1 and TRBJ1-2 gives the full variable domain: KAGVTQTPRYLIKTRGQQVTLSCSPISGHRSVSWYQQTPGQGLQFLFEYFSETQRNKGNFPGRFSGRQFSNSRSEMNVSTLELGDSALYLCASSSGSLGYTFGSGTRLTVV.

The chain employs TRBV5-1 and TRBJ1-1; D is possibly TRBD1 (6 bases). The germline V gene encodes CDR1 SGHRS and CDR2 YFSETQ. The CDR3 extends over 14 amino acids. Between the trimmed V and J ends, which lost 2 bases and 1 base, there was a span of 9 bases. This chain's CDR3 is CASSFWGQNTEAFF. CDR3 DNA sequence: TGCGCCAGCAGCTTCTGGGGACAGAACACTGAAGCTTTCTTT.

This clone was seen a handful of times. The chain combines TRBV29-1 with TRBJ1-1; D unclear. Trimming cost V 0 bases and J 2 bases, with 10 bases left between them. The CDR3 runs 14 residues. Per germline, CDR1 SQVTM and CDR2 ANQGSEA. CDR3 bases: TGCAGCGTTGAAGATTCGACTACTAACACTGAAGCTTTCTTT. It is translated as CSVEDSTTNTEAFF.

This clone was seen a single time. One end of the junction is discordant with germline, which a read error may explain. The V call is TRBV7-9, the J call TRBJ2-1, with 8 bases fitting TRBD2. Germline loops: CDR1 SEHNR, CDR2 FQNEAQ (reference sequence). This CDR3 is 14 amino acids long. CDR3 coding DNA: TGTGCCAGCAGCCGTCTTAGGAGCGGGAGCGATTTGATCTTC. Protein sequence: CASSRLRSGSDLIF.